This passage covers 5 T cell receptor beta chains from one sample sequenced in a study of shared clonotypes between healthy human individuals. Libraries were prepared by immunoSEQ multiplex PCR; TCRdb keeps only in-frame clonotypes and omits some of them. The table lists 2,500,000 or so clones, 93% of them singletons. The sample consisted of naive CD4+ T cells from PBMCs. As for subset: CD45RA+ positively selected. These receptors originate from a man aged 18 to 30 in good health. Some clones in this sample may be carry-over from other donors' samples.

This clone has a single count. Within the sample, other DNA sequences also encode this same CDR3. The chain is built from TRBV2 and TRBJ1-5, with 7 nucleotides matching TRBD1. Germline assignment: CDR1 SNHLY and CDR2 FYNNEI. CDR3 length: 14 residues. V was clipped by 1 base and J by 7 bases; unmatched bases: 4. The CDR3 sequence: CASSEGQGRQPQHF. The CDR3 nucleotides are TGTGCCAGCAGTGAAGGACAGGGTAGACAGCCCCAGCATTTT.

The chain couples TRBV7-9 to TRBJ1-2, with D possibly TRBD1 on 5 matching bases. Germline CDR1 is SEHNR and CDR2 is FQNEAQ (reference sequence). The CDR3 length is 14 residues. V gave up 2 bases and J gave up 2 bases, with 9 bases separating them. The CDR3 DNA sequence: TGTGCCAGCAGCTTAAGGGGAACGAACTATGGCTACACCTTC. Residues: CASSLRGTNYGYTF.

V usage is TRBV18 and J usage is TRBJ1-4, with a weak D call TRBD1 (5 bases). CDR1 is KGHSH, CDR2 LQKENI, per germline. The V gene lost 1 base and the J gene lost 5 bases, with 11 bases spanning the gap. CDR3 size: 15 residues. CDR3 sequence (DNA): TGTGCCAGCTCACCACTGGCGGGGCGCAATGAAAAACTGTTTTTT. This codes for CASSPLAGRNEKLFF.

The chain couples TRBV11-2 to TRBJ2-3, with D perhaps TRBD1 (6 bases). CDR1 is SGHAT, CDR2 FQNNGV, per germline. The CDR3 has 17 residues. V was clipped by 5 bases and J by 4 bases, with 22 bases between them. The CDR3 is CASSKDYRVSVADTQYF. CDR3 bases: TGTGCCAGCAGCAAAGACTACAGGGTTTCGGTCGCAGATACGCAGTATTTT.

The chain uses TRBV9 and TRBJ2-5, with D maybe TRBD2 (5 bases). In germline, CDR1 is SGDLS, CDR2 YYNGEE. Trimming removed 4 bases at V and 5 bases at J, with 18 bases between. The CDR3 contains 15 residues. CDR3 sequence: CASSPRGQASETQYF. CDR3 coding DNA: TGTGCCAGCAGCCCCCGCGGGCAGGCCAGCGAGACCCAGTACTTC.